Sequencing of this T cell receptor beta chain was carried out in a study of blood T cell repertoires in COVID-19. Background on the study: Acute and convalescent COVID-19 specimens originated in the United States, Italy and Spain.

In terms of age and location, participants ranged from roughly 18 to 95 years and lived in about two dozen US areas. Method: immunoSEQ multiplex PCR; TCRdb's copy keeps in-frame clones and lacks some. The data contain about 400,000 clones, about 90% of them seen just once; the ten biggest clones take up 1.7%. The CDR3 loop spans 15 amino acids. V lost 5 bases, J lost 0 bases, and 4 bases stayed unmatched. Per germline, CDR1 LNHDA and CDR2 SQIVND (reference sequence). The chain carries TRBV19 and TRBJ2-7; 10 bases map to TRBD1. The sequence derives from a woman in her 30s who had recovered from COVID-19. Sequencing was done on a sample of PBMCs or T cells enriched from blood (not recorded which). CDR3 coding DNA: TGTGCCAGTAGTTTGGGGGACAGGGGCTCCTACGAGCAGTACTTC. It encodes CASSLGDRGSYEQYF.